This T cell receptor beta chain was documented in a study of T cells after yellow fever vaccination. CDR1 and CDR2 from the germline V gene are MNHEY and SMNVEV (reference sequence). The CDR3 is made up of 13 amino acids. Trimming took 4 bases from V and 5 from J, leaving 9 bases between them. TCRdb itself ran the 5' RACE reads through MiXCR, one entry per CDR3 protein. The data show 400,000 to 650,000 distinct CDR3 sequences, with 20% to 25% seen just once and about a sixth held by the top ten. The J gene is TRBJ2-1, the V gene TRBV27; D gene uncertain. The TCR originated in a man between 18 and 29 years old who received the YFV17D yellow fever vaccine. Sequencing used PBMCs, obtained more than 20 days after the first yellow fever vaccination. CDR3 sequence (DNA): TGTGCCAGCAGTTCCCGGCTGGACAATGAGCAGTTCTTC. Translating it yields CASSSRLDNEQFF.